This TCR beta chain appears in the sequencing data of a study of blood T cells in healthy people across ages. General study findings and limits: Naive T cell percentage showed a strong correlation with the diversity of TCR beta. CMV infection status of these donors was not known.

In this sample, this clonotype turned up once. No antigen is known for it. The germline gene is not matched at one end of the junction; a read error may be the cause. Using a J-beta primer mix together with a sample-barcoded 5' primer, a second PCR was run for about 7 to 12 cycles. Each CDR3 protein gets one entry after TCRdb re-called the 5' RACE reads with MiXCR. The sample records more than 650,000 distinct CDR3 sequences, 20% to 25% being singletons. CDR3 length: 15 residues. Germline V gives CDR1 SEHNR, CDR2 FQNEAQ (reference sequence). The gene calls are TRBV7-9 and TRBJ2-5; TRBD2 agrees at 9 bases. This receptor was taken from a man between 65 and 79 years old in good health. The source material was blood. DNA of the CDR3: TGTGCCAGCGGCTTAGGTTCTAGCGGGGAAGAGACCCAGTACTTC. Translated: CASGLGSSGEETQYF.